The 23 T cell receptor beta chains reported below all come from one sample, sequenced in a study of PD-1 blockade in classical Hodgkin lymphoma (dated by TCRdb to the early 2020s). Receptors were amplified or captured by the immunoSEQ multiplex PCR assay. TCRdb took this table from immuneACCESS and kept in-frame rearrangements with V and J called. Such tables lack part of the clones; where checked against another copy, unresolved V genes explain under half of the gap, and the rest is unexplained. The sample profile shows around 23,000 clones; 84% of them were found once. The ten largest account for about 1.7% of the sample. The sample's time point label is to be understood as: cycle 1 day 1 (C1D1), immediately before nivolumab initiation. Every trial patient had relapsed following autologous stem cell transplantation, and prior brentuximab vedotin exposure was what differed among cohorts A, B and C. CD4+ T cells were purified from thawed PBMCs by magnetic negative selection with a Miltenyi CD4+ T cell isolation kit.

This specimen was CD4+ T cells from blood, taken at baseline. These receptor sequences come from a human donor with classical Hodgkin lymphoma.

As for this clone: The junction and the germline gene differ at one end; a read error may be behind it. The chain joins TRBV7-7 to TRBJ2-3, with a possible D match to TRBD1 (5 bases). Germline loops: CDR1 SSHAT, CDR2 FNYEAQ (reference sequence). This CDR3 contains 13 residues. This CDR3 is CASSLQQGDTQYF. Here the CDR3 DNA reads TGTGCTAGCAGCTTACAGCAGGGAGATACGCAGTATTTT.

The chain carries TRBV30 and TRBJ1-1; 7 nucleotides align to TRBD1. The CDR3 loop spans 20 amino acids. The V and J ends lost 3 bases and 3 bases, in that order; junction bases with no gene match: 25. Germline V CDR1 and CDR2: GTSNPN, SVGIG (reference sequence). CDR3 amino acids: CAWRRTLFGGAGTAHTEAFF. DNA of the CDR3: TGTGCCTGGAGGCGGACCCTTTTCGGGGGCGCGGGGACAGCACACACTGAAGCTTTCTTT.

This clone has a single count. The rearrangement uses TRBV9 and TRBJ1-2; 8 bases map to TRBD1. CDR1 SGDLS and CDR2 YYNGEE come from the germline V gene. J was trimmed by 7 bases and V by 4 bases; bases with no gene match: 9. The CDR3 sequence is 14 residues long. The CDR3 here is CASSPRTGSAGYTF. CDR3 coding DNA: TGTGCCAGCAGCCCCCGGACAGGGTCGGCTGGCTACACCTTC.

CDR3 nucleotides: TGCAGTGCTAGCTCAGGGCCCGAGCAGTTCTTC. Its translation: CSASSGPEQFF. The chain uses TRBV20-1 and TRBJ2-1, with D perhaps matching TRBD1 (5 bases). The V gene lost 3 bases and the J gene lost 10 bases, with 10 bases spanning the gap. This CDR3 comprises 11 residues. Germline loops: CDR1 DFQATT, CDR2 SNEGSKA (reference sequence).

The V and J genes are TRBV19 and TRBJ2-5, with 9 nucleotides matching TRBD1. V trimming: 6 bases; J trimming: 4 bases; junction bases outside the gene matches: 6. Germline CDR1 and CDR2: LNHDA and SQIVND (reference sequence). This CDR3 is built from 14 residues. The CDR3 coding sequence is TGTGCCAGTAGAATACAGGGGGCAGGAGAGACCCAGTACTTC. This codes for CASRIQGAGETQYF.

This clone was seen only a few times. The V gene is TRBV11-1, the J gene TRBJ2-6; no firm D call. Germline CDR1 SGHAT, CDR2 FQDESV (reference sequence). Deletions cut 1 base from V and 4 bases from J, with 14 bases between. The CDR3 has 17 residues. The CDR3 DNA sequence: TGTGCCAGCAGCTTAGTGCCCCAGACTGGGGGGGCCAACGTCCTGACTTTC. This translates into CASSLVPQTGGANVLTF.

The chain is built from TRBV7-2 and TRBJ1-3; D is possibly TRBD1 (5 bases). The germline V and J ends were trimmed by 2 bases and 0 bases, with 11 bases remaining between them. Germline CDR1 reads SGHTA; CDR2 reads FQGNSA. CDR3 length equals 16 residues. The chain's CDR3 is CASSLWDASSGNTIYF. The CDR3 DNA sequence: TGTGCCAGCAGCTTATGGGACGCCAGCTCTGGAAACACCATATATTTT.

The V call is TRBV7-2, the J call TRBJ1-4; D gene ambiguous. CDR1 is SGHTA and CDR2 is FQGNSA in the germline V gene. The CDR3 covers 14 residues. Trimming removed 5 bases from V and 3 bases from J, with 10 bases in between. In nucleotides, the CDR3 is TGTGCCAGCAGCCCGGGTGTGCCTAATGAAAAACTGTTTTTT. Protein: CASSPGVPNEKLFF.

The chain couples TRBV5-6 to TRBJ2-4; 7 bases are shared with TRBD1. This CDR3 region has 16 residues. Germline V CDR1 and CDR2: SGHDT, YYEEEE. With V trimmed by 4 bases and J by 0 bases, 7 bases remained unmatched. CDR3 loop: CASSQTGLTAKNIQYF. DNA for the CDR3: TGTGCCAGCAGCCAGACAGGGCTTACAGCCAAAAACATTCAGTACTTC.

The rearrangement uses TRBV5-1 and TRBJ1-2; weak D call: TRBD1 (5 bases). This CDR3 comprises 14 residues. Per the germline V gene, CDR1 is SGHRS and CDR2 is YFSETQ. Between the trimmed V and J ends, which lost 4 bases and 9 bases, there was a span of 19 bases. CDR3 nucleotide sequence: TGCGCCAGCAGCGTCGGGACGGTCCCTAGGAGCTACACCTTC. It translates to CASSVGTVPRSYTF.

The gene calls are TRBV6-1 and TRBJ1-4, with D perhaps TRBD1 (6 bases). This CDR3 comprises 15 residues. From germline, CDR1 is MNHNS and CDR2 SASEGT. Between the trimmed V and J ends, which lost 4 bases and 5 bases, there was a span of 14 bases. The CDR3 loop reads CASSGMGQQNEKLFF. In DNA, the CDR3 is TGTGCCAGCAGTGGGATGGGACAACAAAATGAAAAACTGTTTTTT.

This chain joins TRBV7-9 and TRBJ2-2; tentative D call: TRBD2 (5 bases). The CDR3 is 14 amino acids. Germline values: CDR1 SEHNR, CDR2 FQNEAQ (reference sequence). With 4 bases removed from V and 1 base from J, the gap between germline ends came to 7 bases. In DNA form, the CDR3 reads TGTGCCAGCAGCTCCGAGGGGAACACCGGGGAGCTGTTTTTT. Amino acids: CASSSEGNTGELFF. The full variable domain, in which reference TRBV7-9 and TRBJ2-2 provide the parts outside the CDR3, is DTGVSQNPRHKITKRGQNVTFRCDPISEHNRLYWYRQTLGQGPEFLTYFQNEAQLEKSRLLSDRFSAERPKGSFSTLEIQRTEQGDSAMYLCASSSEGNTGELFFGEGSRLTVL.

The chain carries TRBV2 and TRBJ1-1; D possibly corresponds to TRBD1 (5 bases). V shed 3 bases and J shed 2 bases, with 13 bases lying between them. Germline assignment: CDR1 SNHLY and CDR2 FYNNEI. CDR3 size: 15 residues. This chain's CDR3 is CASSDVGGSNTEAFF. CDR3 nucleotides: TGTGCCAGCAGTGACGTTGGGGGTTCCAACACTGAAGCTTTCTTT.

The chain joins TRBV11-1 to TRBJ1-1; D is unclear. Trimming stripped 6 bases from V and 4 bases from J, with 12 bases between. Germline assignment: CDR1 SGHAT and CDR2 FQDESV (reference sequence). The CDR3 sequence is 13 residues long. The CDR3 loop reads CASRRGGGTEAFF. The CDR3 DNA reads as TGTGCCAGCAGACGTGGAGGAGGCACTGAAGCTTTCTTT.

CDR3 coding DNA: TGTGCCAGCAGAGACAGACTCAATCAGCCCCAGCATTTT. Encoded protein: CASRDRLNQPQHF. The chain is built from TRBV28 and TRBJ1-5, with a weak D call TRBD1 (5 bases). This CDR3 is built from 13 residues. Trimming shortened V by 6 bases and J by 3 bases, and 9 bases separated the two germline ends. The germline gives CDR1 MDHEN, CDR2 SYDVKM. Complete variable domain (other parts from reference TRBV28 and TRBJ1-5): DVKVTQSSRYLVKRTGEKVFLECVQDMDHENMFWYRQDPGLGLRLIYFSYDVKMKEKGDIPEGYSVSREKKERFSLILESASTNQTSMYLCASRDRLNQPQHFGDGTRLSIL.

Only one count was recorded for this clone. The rearrangement uses TRBV28 and TRBJ2-7; TRBD2 matches 7 bases. Germline trimming cut 5 bases from V and 2 bases from J; bases unmatched to any gene: 15. This CDR3 spans 17 amino acids. Germline CDR1 is MDHEN and CDR2 is SYDVKM. The CDR3 loop is CASSPDLGLAVPYEQYF. CDR3 nucleotide sequence: TGTGCCAGCAGTCCCGACCTGGGGCTAGCGGTACCCTACGAGCAGTACTTC.

This clone came up once. CDR3 residues: CASSFQGSGGYTF. CDR3 DNA sequence: TGTGCCAGCAGCTTTCAGGGGTCTGGAGGCTACACCTTC. The V gene is TRBV7-2, the J gene TRBJ1-2; tentatively, D is TRBD1 (6 bases). V was trimmed by 3 bases and J by 8 bases, leaving 13 bases between them. Germline CDR1 reads SGHTA; CDR2 reads FQGNSA. The CDR3 sequence is 13 residues long.

In its sample, this clone was seen a few times. The rearrangement uses TRBV7-2 and TRBJ1-1; 7 positions match TRBD1. With 1 base clipped from V and 4 bases from J, the junction kept 0 bases outside the gene matches. The CDR3 is 13 amino acids. Germline V lookup: CDR1 SGHTA, CDR2 FQGNSA. CDR3 sequence reads: CASSLGQGTEAFF. Here the CDR3 DNA reads TGTGCCAGCAGCTTAGGACAGGGCACTGAAGCTTTCTTT.

The rearrangement uses TRBV6-5 and TRBJ2-2; 7 bases agree with TRBD2. Germline trimming cut 0 bases from V and 4 bases from J; bases unmatched to any gene: 5. The CDR3 sequence is 16 residues long. Germline-derived CDR1 and CDR2 are MNHEY and SVGAGI. The chain's CDR3 is CASSYSPWGGTGELFF. Here the CDR3 DNA reads TGTGCCAGCAGTTACTCGCCCTGGGGGGGCACCGGGGAGCTGTTTTTT.

The rearrangement joins TRBV30 to TRBJ1-2; 7 bases agree with TRBD1. Germline CDR1 reads GTSNPN; CDR2 reads SVGIG (reference sequence). V lost 5 bases and J lost 7; bases outside the gene matches: 13. The CDR3 sequence is 14 residues long. The chain's CDR3 is CAWGVLTGTFGYTF. The CDR3 coding sequence is TGTGCCTGGGGGGTTTTGACAGGGACGTTTGGCTACACCTTC.

This clone was counted a single time. The chain is built from TRBV18 and TRBJ1-6; possible D gene TRBD1, 6 bases. The CDR3 runs to 17 residues. In germline, CDR1 is KGHSH, CDR2 LQKENI. Trimming took 5 bases from V and 9 from J, leaving 23 bases between them. The CDR3 nucleotides read TGTGCCAGCTCATTGCCAACCTCCAGGGGTTCCCCTTCACCCCTCCACTTT. It is translated as CASSLPTSRGSPSPLHF.

The J gene is TRBJ1-4, the V gene TRBV15; possible D gene TRBD1, 5 bases. CDR1 is LNHNV, CDR2 YYDKDF, per germline (reference sequence). The CDR3 totals 13 residues. Trimming took off 1 base at V and 8 bases at J, with 8 bases between the two ends. CDR3 nucleotides: TGTGCCACCAGCAGAGTTCAGGGAGAAAAACTGTTTTTT. Its protein is CATSRVQGEKLFF.

The rearrangement uses TRBV7-3 and TRBJ1-4; D uncertain. Germline V gene sequence: CDR1 SGHTA, CDR2 FQGTGA. Between the trimmed V and J ends, which lost 5 bases and 5 bases, there was a span of 15 bases. CDR3 length: 15 amino acids. In DNA, the CDR3 is TGTGCCAGCAGCCCCGAGGGCAGAGCGAATGAAAAACTGTTTTTT. Amino acids: CASSPEGRANEKLFF.